Below, 18 T cell receptor beta chains from the same sample are listed, as sequenced in a study of T cell changes during pregnancy in multiple sclerosis. TCRdb keeps only in-frame clones here, not all; method: immunoSEQ multiplex PCR. The sample yields approximately 70,000 clones, around 90% seen once. Sequencing was performed on CD4+ T cells from peripheral blood mononuclear cells, taken before pregnancy. Every receptor here comes from a female donor with multiple sclerosis, enrolled in a pregnancy study.

The chain has TRBV13 and TRBJ2-3, with 9 bases aligning to TRBD1. CDR3 size: 19 residues. Germline CDR1 and CDR2: PRHDT and FYEKMQ (reference sequence). V shed 2 bases, J shed 0 bases, and the junction held 12 bases outside the gene matches. DNA of the CDR3: TGTGCCAGCAGCTTAAAAACAGGGGGCCTAGCGGTTAGCACAGATACGCAGTATTTT. It specifies CASSLKTGGLAVSTDTQYF.

The gene calls are TRBV27 and TRBJ2-6; tentatively, D is TRBD1 (6 bases). CDR3 length: 19 residues. Trimming pared 2 bases from V and 0 bases from J, leaving 17 bases between. From germline, CDR1 is MNHEY and CDR2 SMNVEV (reference sequence). The CDR3 region has the DNA TGTGCCAGCAGTTTAATGGGGGCCGTGGCGGTCTCTGGGGCCAACGTCCTGACTTTC. Amino acid sequence: CASSLMGAVAVSGANVLTF.

The chain joins TRBV4-1 to TRBJ2-7, with D tentatively TRBD1 (5 bases). The CDR3 is 16 amino acids. Per germline, CDR1 MGHRA and CDR2 YSYEKL. V lost 0 bases and J 0 bases, leaving 12 bases between the germline ends. In DNA, the CDR3 is TGCGCCAGCAGCCAAGATCTTGCGGACAACTCCTACGAGCAGTACTTC. Its protein is CASSQDLADNSYEQYF.

The rearrangement links TRBV6-6 to TRBJ2-7, with 9 bases aligning to TRBD1. Germline lookup yields CDR1 MNHNY and CDR2 SVGAGI (reference sequence). The CDR3 is 13 residues long. The V segment lost 6 bases and the J segment 6 bases; nucleotides outside the gene matches: 6. The CDR3 loop is CASSQRQGGEQYF. The DNA of the CDR3 is TGTGCCAGCAGCCAACGACAGGGGGGCGAGCAGTACTTC.

V and J are TRBV5-5 and TRBJ2-7; D perhaps matches TRBD2 (6 bases). Trimming left V 5 bases short and J 0 bases short, with 12 bases between. Germline V gene sequence: CDR1 SGHKS, CDR2 YYEKEE (reference sequence). CDR3 length: 14 amino acids. DNA for the CDR3: TGTGCCAGCAGTACCGGGGGAGTCTCCTACGAGCAGTACTTC. As protein: CASSTGGVSYEQYF.

The chain carries TRBV9 and TRBJ1-6; 10 bases align to TRBD1. The CDR3 sequence is 13 residues long. With V trimmed by 3 bases and J by 17 bases, 8 bases remained unmatched. The germline gives CDR1 SGDLS, CDR2 YYNGEE. The CDR3 DNA reads TGTGCCAGCAGCGGCGGGACAGGGGATGAATTCCACTTT. Its translation is CASSGGTGDEFHF.

J is TRBJ2-3 and V is TRBV14; D remains ambiguous. V lost 1 base to trimming and J lost 7 bases, with 6 bases between them. The CDR3 loop spans 12 amino acids. Germline CDR1 and CDR2: SGHDN and FVKESK. CDR3 bases: TGTGCCAGCAGCCAAGTAATAAATACGCAGTATTTT. Translation gives CASSQVINTQYF.

V usage is TRBV4-1 and J usage is TRBJ1-3; D uncertain. V was clipped by 1 base and J by 0 bases, with 13 bases between them. Germline CDR1 MGHRA, CDR2 YSYEKL. This CDR3 region has 17 residues. The CDR3 spells CASSQGLGRYSGNTIYF. The CDR3 DNA sequence: TGCGCCAGCAGCCAAGGATTGGGGAGGTACTCTGGAAACACCATATATTTT.

This clone was observed a single time. V usage is TRBV15 and J usage is TRBJ1-1; tentative D call: TRBD1 (5 bases). The CDR3 has 14 residues. V gave up 5 bases and J gave up 1 base, with 11 bases separating them. CDR1 is LNHNV, CDR2 YYDKDF, per germline (reference sequence). DNA for the CDR3: TGTGCCACCAGCGCCCGGGGGGGGAACACTGAAGCTTTCTTT. This sequence encodes CATSARGGNTEAFF.

The gene calls are TRBV28 and TRBJ1-5; TRBD1 aligns across 10 bases. With V trimmed by 6 bases and J by 6 bases, 11 bases remained unmatched. Germline loops: CDR1 MDHEN, CDR2 SYDVKM. CDR3 length equals 16 residues. The DNA for the CDR3 is TGTGCCAGCAGCGATGGTCCGGGACAGGGGTTTCAGCCCCAGCATTTT. Amino acids: CASSDGPGQGFQPQHF.

The chain links TRBV28 to TRBJ1-6; D gene unclear. The CDR3 loop spans 15 amino acids. V was pared by 3 bases and J by 6 bases, with 12 bases between. From germline, CDR1 is MDHEN and CDR2 SYDVKM. The CDR3 loop is CASSLGGHGNSPLHF. CDR3 DNA sequence: TGTGCCAGCAGTTTGGGAGGGCACGGTAATTCACCCCTCCACTTT.

This sequence joins TRBV2 and TRBJ2-5, with 7 bases aligning to TRBD1. The CDR3 is 15 residues long. V lost 7 bases to trimming and J lost 0 bases; unmatched junction nucleotides: 8. Germline CDR1 SNHLY, CDR2 FYNNEI. The CDR3 sequence: CASTAKTGDQETQYF. CDR3 sequence (DNA): TGTGCCAGCACGGCCAAAACAGGGGACCAAGAGACCCAGTACTTC.

A single count supports this clone. This rearrangement joins TRBV5-1 to TRBJ2-3; D is perhaps TRBD1 (5 bases). The germline gives CDR1 SGHRS, CDR2 YFSETQ. V was clipped by 0 bases and J by 3 bases, with 11 bases between them. The CDR3 consists of 15 residues. CDR3 loop: CASSLAQGRTDTQYF. CDR3 DNA sequence: TGCGCCAGCAGCTTGGCCCAGGGTAGAACAGATACGCAGTATTTT.

This chain joins TRBV20-1 and TRBJ1-1, with D perhaps matching TRBD1 (5 bases). This CDR3 has 11 amino acids. Trimming took 7 bases from V and 1 from J, leaving 7 bases between them. CDR1 is DFQATT, CDR2 SNEGSKA, per germline (reference sequence). The CDR3 loop is CSVDRNTEAFF. Written as DNA, the CDR3 is TGCAGTGTAGACAGGAACACTGAAGCTTTCTTT.

The table lists this clone with a count of one. The J gene is TRBJ2-3, the V gene TRBV18; 7 positions agree with TRBD1. V dropped 8 bases and J dropped 4; count of bases not matched to a gene: 9. CDR3 length: 14 amino acids. From germline, CDR1 is KGHSH and CDR2 LQKENI. CDR3 region: CASAPQGPPDTQYF. DNA for the CDR3: TGTGCCAGCGCCCCACAGGGGCCCCCAGATACGCAGTATTTT.

The V gene is TRBV7-3, the J gene TRBJ2-5, with 8 bases identical to TRBD1. The CDR3 has 14 residues. The V segment lost 5 bases and the J segment 4 bases; nucleotides outside the gene matches: 6. CDR1 and CDR2 (germline): SGHTA, FQGTGA. The CDR3 nucleotides read TGTGCCAGCAGCCAGGGGGCGCGAGGAGAGACCCAGTACTTC. Translation gives CASSQGARGETQYF.

This rearrangement joins TRBV6-1 to TRBJ2-1, with TRBD2 as a possible D gene (6 bases). V lost 1 base and J 8 bases, leaving 15 bases between the germline ends. Germline-derived CDR1 and CDR2 are MNHNS and SASEGT. This CDR3 has 15 amino acids. As DNA, the CDR3 is TGTGCCAGCAGTGAAGTAGGAGGGTCGAGCGATGAGCAGTTCTTC. Its translation: CASSEVGGSSDEQFF.

The genes are TRBV19 and TRBJ2-1, with a weak D call TRBD2 (6 bases). Germline lookup yields CDR1 LNHDA and CDR2 SQIVND (reference sequence). This CDR3 has 15 amino acids. Trimming cost V 4 bases and J 3 bases, with 13 bases left between them. The CDR3 DNA is TGTGCCAGTAGTACAACTAGCCGCAACTACAATGAGCAGTTCTTC. Protein product: CASSTTSRNYNEQFF. Using reference TRBV19 and TRBJ2-1 for the parts outside the CDR3, the full variable domain is DGGITQSPKYLFRKEGQNVTLSCEQNLNHDAMYWYRQDPGQGLRLIYYSQIVNDFQKGDIAEGYSVSREKKESFPLTVTSAQKNPTAFYLCASSTTSRNYNEQFFGPGTRLTVL.